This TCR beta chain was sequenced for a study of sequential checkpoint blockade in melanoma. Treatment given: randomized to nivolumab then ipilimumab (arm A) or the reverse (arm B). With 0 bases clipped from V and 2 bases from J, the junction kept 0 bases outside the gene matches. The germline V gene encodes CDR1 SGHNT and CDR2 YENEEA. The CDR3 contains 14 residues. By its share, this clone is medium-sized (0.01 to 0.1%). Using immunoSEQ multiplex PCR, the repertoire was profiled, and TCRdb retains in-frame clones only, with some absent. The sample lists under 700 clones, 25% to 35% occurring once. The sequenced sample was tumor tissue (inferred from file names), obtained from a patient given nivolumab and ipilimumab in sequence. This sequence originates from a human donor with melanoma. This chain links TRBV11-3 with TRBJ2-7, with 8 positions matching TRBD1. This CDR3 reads CASSLEGQAYEQYF. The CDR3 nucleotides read TGTGCCAGCAGCTTAGAGGGACAGGCCTACGAGCAGTACTTC.